Listed here is a single TCR beta chain. The target of this receptor is not known. Per-base qualities were not stored, and no clone one base away is much larger. These data are taken from a study of blood T cells in healthy people across ages (dated by TCRdb to between 2014 and 2017). The study in broad terms: In model experiments, template switching captured about one uniquely barcoded TCR beta cDNA molecule for every two T cells. Age-related changes in TCR beta repertoire diversity were measured in the study by deep sequencing normalized with unique cDNA molecular identifiers. Four age groups were formed from the donors: young (average roughly 16 years), middle-aged (around 40), aged (approximately 60) and long-lived (around 80). To avoid experimental bias, donors of different ages were randomly spread across the sequencing lanes. The study analyzed two additional independent replicas of 1 million unique cDNA reads from the same blood draw for two donors, one aged 18 to 30 and one aged 80 or older. Summary of the overall study and its limitations: Estimates of total diversity based on one million sequenced T cells were considered lower bounds and underestimates. Because the CMV infection status of the donors was unknown, age-related changes in expanded clonotypes may potentially have been confounded. Compared with the aged group, the long-lived group had more naive CD4+ T cells, fewer expanded clones and increased TCR diversity, a pattern suggesting age selection. A strong correlation was found between observed TCR beta diversity and the percentage of naive T cells measured by flow cytometry. Observed TCR beta diversity per million T cells fell roughly linearly with age, and a significant reduction was already apparent by age around 40. Because profiling used bulk unsorted PBMCs, naive and antigen-experienced compartments could not be compared conclusively.

The trim is 5 bases for V and 4 bases for J, with a gap of 15 bases between the germline ends. The CDR1 and CDR2 encoded by the germline V gene are SGHTA and FQGNSA. CDR3 length: 15 amino acids, cysteine to phenylalanine. Of all the DNA, just the CDR3 is kept, 45 bases in frame from base 1. The 39 donors, aged 6 to 90 years, were systemically healthy Caucasian individuals from Russia. Roughly 11 milliliters of peripheral blood were drawn from each donor into EDTA-treated Vacutainer tubes. Ficoll-Paque density-gradient centrifugation was used to isolate PBMCs, with at least 6 million obtained per sample. Total RNA, at least 6 micrograms per sample, was extracted from PBMCs with Trizol reagent. The percentages of naive CD45RAhigh/CD27high T cells were determined by flow cytometry on a PBMC aliquot from every donor. Libraries came from 5' RACE. TCRdb shows the sequencer as Illumina HiSeq 2500. A second PCR of roughly 7 to 11 cycles was performed with a sample-barcoded 5' primer and a J-beta primer mix. Each TCR beta cDNA molecule received a unique molecular identifier from a template-switch 5' adaptor carrying 12 random nucleotides. At least 2.5 million CDR3-containing paired-end reads were obtained from each sample. First-strand cDNA was synthesized from all RNA with the Mint cDNA synthesis kit, primed by a TRBC-specific oligonucleotide. Following uracil-DNA glycosylase treatment, all cDNA underwent a first 18-cycle PCR with the universal primers M1SS and BC2_uni_R. The original pipeline was this. For normalization, 1 million high-quality reads, each with a distinct molecular identifier, were randomly selected from each sample. Reads sharing molecular identifiers were discarded rather than binned into consensus sequences. MiTCR, set to a Q25 quality threshold and the strictest error-elimination algorithm, was used for CDR3 identification, clonotype clustering and error correction. A nonparametric unseen species model using Euler transformation provided a lower-bound estimate of total TCR beta diversity. TCRdb's own reprocessing of the public reads used fastp at Q25 and MiXCR and kept productive beta chains. Rows with a matching CDR3 protein are joined into one entry that keeps the most common DNA and genes. The V and J calls were determined by TCRdb, not by the authors. The sample table shows roughly 1.5 million distinct CDR3 sequences, and 35% to 45% are seen once. The biggest ten clones account for 4% of the sample.

The source is a young woman in good health. Source material: blood. The chain was built from TRBV7-2 and TRBJ1-3; there is no confident call for the D gene. In nucleotides, the sequence is TGTGCCAGCAGCGCGATACTAGGCCTCGGAAACACCATATATTTT. It is translated as CASSAILGLGNTIYF.